This entry concerns a single T cell receptor beta chain. The clone's antigen remains unknown. Per-base quality was not reported, and no clone a single base away is much larger than it. These data come from a study of T cell clonotyping in hematopoietic cell transplantation (dated by TCRdb to the early 2020s). In terms of the full investigation: In the study, over a hundred blood samples were gathered from 35 to 45 consecutive transplant recipients and their related donors. Patients were recruited between late 2015 and 2017 and followed until September 2020 or death. Summary of the overall study and its limitations: Only a small fraction of recipient repertoires overlapped donor repertoires, with over 95% appearing de novo at the given depth. The sample size was limited, and because cells were not sorted, the contributions of CD4 and CD8 repertoires could not be separated. Recipient TCR diversity fell after transplant, with pathologically expanded clonotypes rising progressively from day 30 to day 180. Donor and pretransplant recipient Inverse Simpson Index values predicted broader posttransplant TCR repertoire diversity.

Relative to germline, V is 6 bases shorter and J is 0 bases shorter, with 9 bases between their ends. For CDR1 and CDR2, the germline V gene (reference sequence) lists SGHAT and FQDESV. Measured from the cysteine to the phenylalanine, the CDR3 is 15 residues long. Just CDR3 DNA is preserved here, 45 bases in frame from base 1. For TCR beta sequencing, blood samples came from the related transplant donors. Nuclei Lysis Solution was used to extract genomic DNA from fresh or cryopreserved unfractionated peripheral blood mononuclear cells. The immunoSEQ assay, a bias-controlled multiplex PCR with V- and J-specific primers, was used to amplify TCR beta CDR3 regions from genomic DNA. In a second PCR step, the CDR3 amplicons were tagged with a proprietary barcode plus Illumina adapter sequences. An Illumina MiSeq instrument was used to sequence the CDR3 libraries. The authors processed their data as follows. Export and quality control were done with immunoSEQ Analyzer 3.0, while downstream analyses used R Bioconductor and Immunarch. Only productive rearrangements within the normalized downsampled data set were used in the calculation of repertoire metrics. Clonotypes larger than 5 templates in the normalized cohort were defined as pathologically expanded. The Inverse Simpson Index served as the measure of repertoire diversity. CMV-specificity analyses were carried out on the non-normalized data set to capture all clonotypes. This is the immuneACCESS table as TCRdb keeps it, with only in-frame sequences that have V and J called. A part of the clones is gone; compared with another copy, unresolved V genes explain less than half, and the rest is unexplained. The DNA was the basis for D and trimming; V, J and clone size are from that table. In this sample the table shows 65,000 to 75,000 clones, 90% to 95% of which occur a single time. The ten biggest clones cover around 1.6% of the sample.

The sequencing input was peripheral blood mononuclear cells. The sequence is built from TRBV11-1 and TRBJ2-6; no D gene can be assigned with confidence. The source of this sequence is a man in his fifties or sixties in good health. Some clones in this sample may be carry-over from other donors' samples. The base sequence is TGTGCCAGCAGTTTCGAGAGCTCTGGGGCCAACGTCCTGACTTTC. The translation is CASSFESSGANVLTF.